Listed below are T cell receptor beta chains from one sample, sequenced in a study of CD8 T cells in ankylosing spondylitis. TCRdb re-analysed the 5' RACE reads in MiXCR, keeping a single row per CDR3 protein. The sample includes 100,000 to 150,000 distinct CDR3 sequences, around 9% of them seen just once. The sequencing input was blood, either unsorted or a sorted T cell fraction (not recorded which). Source of these receptors: a male donor with ankylosing spondylitis or in good health (not recorded which). Each CDR3 is given without its conserved first and last residue. Fields, in order: J gene, clone size, V gene, CDR3 protein. Clone sizes are given selectively: once, few, many, or a class where the clone is expanded.

TRBJ2-7 | many | TRBV5-1 | ASSWGALAYEQY
TRBJ2-3 | NA | TRBV20-1 | SASRQGGTDTQY
TRBJ2-2 | NA | TRBV2 | ASSFYRGHNPVPGELF
TRBJ2-7 | few | TRBV7-2 | ASSFLMTGGYGEQY
TRBJ2-3 | many | TRBV7-3 | ASRGKDTDTQY
TRBJ2-5 | NA | TRBV7-2 | ASSSQAGGIQETQY
TRBJ2-3 | many | TRBV19 | ATNSPFEPDTDTQY
TRBJ2-7 | NA | TRBV12-3/TRBV12-4 | ASRIGDELRPQY
TRBJ2-6 | few | TRBV4-2 | ASSQKASGANVLT
TRBJ1-1 | many | TRBV7-2 | ASSLAQGNTEAF